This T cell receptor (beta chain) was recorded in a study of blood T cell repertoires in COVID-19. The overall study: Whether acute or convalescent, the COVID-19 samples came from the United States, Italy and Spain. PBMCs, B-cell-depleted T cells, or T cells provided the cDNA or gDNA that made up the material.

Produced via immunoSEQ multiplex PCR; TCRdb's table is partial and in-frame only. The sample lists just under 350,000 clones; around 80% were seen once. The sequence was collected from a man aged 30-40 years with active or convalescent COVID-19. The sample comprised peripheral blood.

CDR3 amino acids: CASSEGQGIYGYTF. The CDR3 DNA sequence: TGTGCCAGCAGTGAAGGACAGGGTATCTATGGCTACACCTTC. The chain employs TRBV6-1 and TRBJ1-2, with TRBD1 identical over 7 bases. Trimming at V came to 1 base and at J to 4 bases, leaving 3 bases not matched to a gene. The germline gives CDR1 MNHNS, CDR2 SASEGT. The CDR3 runs to 14 residues.